Detailed here is one T cell receptor beta chain. Its antigen is unidentified. These data come from a study of T cells after posttransplantation cyclophosphamide. The study, taken as a whole, reports: TRB overlap between skin or GI tissue T cells and blood was limited. Recipient CMV seropositivity and CMV reactivation strongly tracked TRB clonality. Donor CD8+ memory clones often dominated recipient blood repertoires at later times.

Assay: immunoSEQ multiplex PCR; the TCRdb copy retains only in-frame clones and omits some. The table includes about 10,000 clones, roughly 80% detected once. Treatment was busulfan-fludarabine conditioning, a marrow graft, and cyclophosphamide on days +3 and +4. This clonotype was obtained from a female patient in her 40s who received an allogeneic stem cell transplant from a related donor, was CMV-positive, and had no GVHD. T cells may partly derive from the graft donor. The sequencing used PBMCs, collected 1903 days after a stem cell transplant with posttransplant cyclophosphamide.

The CDR3 reads CASSDPGGAYGYTF. CDR3 bases: TGTGCCAGCAGTGACCCTGGTGGAGCCTATGGCTACACCTTC. The V gene is TRBV25-1, the J gene TRBJ1-2; no definite D call. This CDR3 is built from 14 residues. Germline V gene lookup returns CDR1 MGHDK and CDR2 SYGVNS. The ends were cut back, 3 bases at V and 4 bases at J, with 12 bases in the middle.